The 5 T cell receptor beta chains given below trace back to one sample, sequenced in a study of T cell responses to AZD1222 COVID-19 vaccine. Sequenced by immunoSEQ multiplex PCR; TCRdb stores in-frame clones only, minus some. The repertoire holds some 150,000 clones, with 88% as singletons. The source was peripheral blood, collected 28 days after the second AZD1222 dose. All receptors come from an adult who received the AZD1222 COVID-19 vaccine.

V is TRBV6-6 and J is TRBJ1-5; D is uncertain. V was clipped by 2 bases and J by 4 bases, with 9 bases between them. The germline CDR1 and CDR2 sequences are MNHNY and SVGAGI (reference sequence). CDR3 size: 14 residues. CDR3 amino acids: CASSYVSGNQPQHF. DNA of the CDR3: TGTGCCAGCAGTTACGTTTCGGGAAATCAGCCCCAGCATTTT.

This clone showed up just once. This chain links TRBV15 with TRBJ1-5; the D gene is possibly TRBD1 (5 bases). Trimming removed 5 bases at V and 2 bases at J, with 13 bases between. CDR3 length: 15 amino acids. Germline-derived CDR1 and CDR2 are LNHNV and YYDKDF (reference sequence). This chain's CDR3 is CATSPRRGRNQPQHF. The CDR3 coding sequence is TGTGCCACCAGCCCCAGGAGGGGCCGCAATCAGCCCCAGCATTTT.

The chain carries TRBV3-1 (or the pseudogene TRBV3-2) and TRBJ1-2; D gene ambiguous. The V and J ends lost 2 bases and 2 bases respectively, with 18 bases between them. CDR1 LGHDT and CDR2 YNNKEL come from the germline V gene (reference sequence). This CDR3 contains 17 residues. In nucleotides, the CDR3 is TGTGCCAGCAGCCAAAACCGCATCGGCCCAAAGAACTATGGCTACACCTTC. Its translation: CASSQNRIGPKNYGYTF.

The genes are TRBV4-1 and TRBJ1-2, with D tentatively TRBD1 (5 bases). Trimming took 4 bases from V and 3 from J, leaving 15 bases between them. This CDR3 region has 15 residues. Looked up from germline, CDR1 is MGHRA and CDR2 is YSYEKL. CDR3 in amino acids: CASSLLPGRDYGYTF. CDR3 DNA: TGCGCCAGCAGCCTCCTACCGGGACGGGACTATGGCTACACCTTC.

V is TRBV6-6 and J is TRBJ1-4, with TRBD1 matching over 9 bases. After removal of 8 bases from V and 3 bases from J, the junction contained 10 bases not matched to a gene. This CDR3 region has 16 residues. CDR1 and CDR2 from the germline V gene are MNHNY and SVGAGI (reference sequence). CDR3 coding DNA: TGTGCCAGCCGTAAACAGGGGGCGTCAGCTAATGAAAAACTGTTTTTT. This encodes CASRKQGASANEKLFF.